This record concerns one TCR beta chain sequence. Its antigen is still unknown. Deep-level settings were used for running the assay. Study processing details: Sequence data from immunoSEQ were junction-only and lacked quality scores; consequently, filtering differed. This table comes from immunoSEQ multiplex PCR, and its TCRdb copy is limited to in-frame clones, with some not included. D and trimming were read from the DNA, whereas the V and J calls and clone size are those reported in that table. The profile shows under 1,100,000 clones, under 80% of them singletons. These data originate in a study of shared clonotypes between healthy human individuals. Study-wide results and limits: Rarefaction demonstrated incomplete sorted-subset sequencing despite large depth.

V lost 8 bases and J lost 0, with 11 bases in between. There are 13 residues in the CDR3. Per germline, CDR1 WNHNN and CDR2 SYGVQD (reference sequence). HIV-negative, healthy adults without recent acute infections or vaccinations were the donors. This receptor was taken from a man younger than 30 in good health. J is TRBJ2-7 and V is TRBV10-1; D tentatively reads TRBD1 or TRBD2 (5 bases each). The source material was memory CD4+ T cells sorted from blood. Indicated subset: CD45RA-negative fraction. CDR3 sequence (DNA): TGCGCCAGCTCGTTCGGGACCTCCTACGAGCAGTACTTC. Protein: CASSFGTSYEQYF.